A selection of T cell receptor beta chains follows, all from one sample in a study of shared clonotypes between healthy human individuals. Clones were sequenced by immunoSEQ multiplex PCR, and TCRdb holds only the in-frame ones, with some missing. Among around 2.1 million clones, under 95% were seen once, and the ten largest hold about 1.8%. What was sequenced was naive CD8+ T cells from PBMCs. The source is a man between 18 and 35 years old in good health. Some clones in this sample may be carry-over from other donors' samples. CDR3s include the opening cysteine and the closing phenylalanine or tryptophan. D genes are given only for firm matches. Size values are once, few and many counts, or a class for expanded clones, and some rows have none.

v_call: TRBV27; clone_size: NA; d_call: NA; j_call: TRBJ1-5; cdr3_aa: CASSQSSNQPQHF; cdr3_nt: TGTGCCAGCAGTCAATCAAGCAATCAGCCCCAGCATTTT
v_call: TRBV19; clone_size: NA; d_call: TRBD1; j_call: TRBJ2-7; cdr3_aa: CASTTGQGYEQYF; cdr3_nt: TGTGCCAGTACGACAGGACAGGGGTACGAGCAGTACTTC
v_call: TRBV7-8; clone_size: NA; d_call: NA; j_call: TRBJ2-7; cdr3_aa: CASSLEGQRVDEQYF; cdr3_nt: TGTGCCAGCAGCTTGGAGGGACAGCGTGTCGACGAGCAGTACTTC
v_call: TRBV2; clone_size: NA; d_call: TRBD1; j_call: TRBJ1-2; cdr3_aa: CASSPWGQGTNYGYTF; cdr3_nt: TGTGCCAGCAGCCCCTGGGGACAGGGGACTAACTATGGCTACACCTTC
v_call: TRBV27; clone_size: NA; d_call: NA; j_call: TRBJ2-7; cdr3_aa: CASSGDPLGTEQYF; cdr3_nt: TGTGCCAGCAGTGGCGACCCGTTAGGGACCGAGCAGTACTTC
v_call: TRBV19; clone_size: once; d_call: TRBD2; j_call: TRBJ2-1; cdr3_aa: CASSTTSGYNEQFF; cdr3_nt: TGTGCCAGTAGTACGACTAGCGGGTACAATGAGCAGTTCTTC
v_call: TRBV28; clone_size: NA; d_call: NA; j_call: TRBJ1-1; cdr3_aa: CASSLGRRWNTEAFF; cdr3_nt: TGTGCCAGCAGTTTAGGGAGACGGTGGAACACTGAAGCTTTCTTT
v_call: TRBV5-1; clone_size: NA; d_call: NA; j_call: TRBJ1-1; cdr3_aa: CASSLAQAGVTNTEAFF; cdr3_nt: TGCGCCAGCAGCTTGGCCCAGGCAGGGGTTACGAACACTGAAGCTTTCTTT
v_call: TRBV10-2; clone_size: NA; d_call: NA; j_call: TRBJ2-1; cdr3_aa: CASRADYKLNEQFF; cdr3_nt: TGCGCCAGCAGAGCGGACTATAAGCTAAATGAGCAGTTCTTC
v_call: TRBV7-6; clone_size: NA; d_call: TRBD2; j_call: TRBJ2-3; cdr3_aa: CASSVSSGLGLDTQYF; cdr3_nt: TGTGCCAGCAGCGTGAGCTCGGGACTAGGGTTGGATACGCAGTATTTT
v_call: TRBV29-1; clone_size: NA; d_call: NA; j_call: TRBJ2-1; cdr3_aa: CSVIPDSPYNEQFF; cdr3_nt: TGCAGCGTTATCCCCGACAGTCCCTACAATGAGCAGTTCTTC
v_call: TRBV5-6; clone_size: NA; d_call: NA; j_call: TRBJ2-1; cdr3_aa: CASSVDHQLFF; cdr3_nt: TGTGCCAGCAGCGTTGACCACCAACTGTTCTTC
v_call: TRBV19; clone_size: NA; d_call: NA; j_call: TRBJ1-5; cdr3_aa: CASSMWGGPNQPQHF; cdr3_nt: TGTGCCAGTAGTATGTGGGGGGGCCCAAATCAGCCCCAGCATTTT
v_call: TRBV28; clone_size: few; d_call: NA; j_call: TRBJ2-1; cdr3_aa: CASSLGPNTEQFF; cdr3_nt: TGTGCCAGCAGTTTAGGACCCAATACTGAGCAGTTCTTC
v_call: TRBV19; clone_size: NA; d_call: TRBD2; j_call: TRBJ2-1; cdr3_aa: CASSVLIAGKTEQFF; cdr3_nt: TGTGCCAGTAGTGTCCTGATAGCGGGAAAGACTGAGCAGTTCTTC
v_call: TRBV6-1; clone_size: NA; d_call: TRBD1; j_call: TRBJ2-2; cdr3_aa: CASSSYRGDTGELFF; cdr3_nt: TGTGCCAGCAGCTCATACAGGGGGGACACCGGGGAGCTGTTTTTT
v_call: TRBV29-1; clone_size: NA; d_call: NA; j_call: TRBJ2-7; cdr3_aa: CSALKGGTYEQYF; cdr3_nt: TGCAGCGCTCTAAAGGGGGGGACCTACGAGCAGTACTTC
v_call: TRBV4-2; clone_size: few; d_call: TRBD1; j_call: TRBJ1-1; cdr3_aa: CASSPLWTGGAEAFF; cdr3_nt: TGTGCCAGCAGCCCGCTTTGGACAGGGGGCGCCGAGGCTTTCTTT
v_call: TRBV4-3; clone_size: NA; d_call: TRBD2; j_call: TRBJ2-7; cdr3_aa: CASSQGTSGRLYEQYF; cdr3_nt: TGCGCCAGCAGCCAAGGTACTAGCGGGAGGCTCTACGAGCAGTACTTC
v_call: TRBV2; clone_size: NA; d_call: NA; j_call: TRBJ2-7; cdr3_aa: CASSKIGFRYEQYF; cdr3_nt: TGTGCCAGCAGTAAAATTGGGTTCCGGTACGAGCAGTACTTC
v_call: TRBV11-2; clone_size: NA; d_call: NA; j_call: TRBJ2-1; cdr3_aa: CASSLGYSGDEQFF; cdr3_nt: TGTGCCAGCAGCTTAGGCTACTCTGGGGATGAGCAGTTCTTC
v_call: TRBV15; clone_size: NA; d_call: NA; j_call: TRBJ1-1; cdr3_aa: CATSSSARVVAFF; cdr3_nt: TGTGCCACCAGCTCCAGTGCGAGGGTGGTAGCTTTCTTT
v_call: TRBV5-5; clone_size: NA; d_call: NA; j_call: TRBJ1-2; cdr3_aa: CASSLERGGGYTF; cdr3_nt: TGTGCCAGCAGCTTGGAACGGGGTGGTGGCTACACCTTC
v_call: TRBV11-2; clone_size: once; d_call: NA; j_call: TRBJ2-7; cdr3_aa: CASSEWLGDEYEQYF; cdr3_nt: TGTGCCAGCTCCGAGTGGTTGGGGGATGAGTACGAGCAGTACTTC
v_call: TRBV4-1; clone_size: NA; d_call: NA; j_call: TRBJ1-3; cdr3_aa: CASSRDTGKWPGNTIYF; cdr3_nt: TGCGCCAGCAGCCGCGACACAGGGAAATGGCCTGGAAACACCATATATTTT
v_call: TRBV19; clone_size: NA; d_call: TRBD2; j_call: TRBJ2-2; cdr3_aa: CASTLGASGRPGELFF; cdr3_nt: TGTGCCAGTACCCTGGGGGCTAGCGGGAGACCCGGGGAGCTGTTTTTT
v_call: TRBV10-3; clone_size: once; d_call: NA; j_call: TRBJ2-7; cdr3_aa: CATCQGWETYEQYF; cdr3_nt: TGTGCCACCTGCCAAGGTTGGGAGACCTACGAGCAGTACTTC
v_call: TRBV27; clone_size: NA; d_call: TRBD1; j_call: TRBJ1-1; cdr3_aa: CASRIRTGWENTEAFF; cdr3_nt: TGTGCCAGCAGAATCCGGACAGGGTGGGAGAACACTGAAGCTTTCTTT
v_call: TRBV5-1; clone_size: NA; d_call: NA; j_call: TRBJ1-1; cdr3_aa: CASSLVERGTEAFF; cdr3_nt: TGCGCCAGCAGCTTGGTCGAAAGGGGCACTGAAGCTTTCTTT
v_call: TRBV7-2; clone_size: NA; d_call: TRBD1; j_call: TRBJ2-7; cdr3_aa: CASSLGSGTGYEQYF; cdr3_nt: TGTGCCAGCAGCTTAGGCTCGGGGACAGGGTACGAGCAGTACTTC
v_call: TRBV19; clone_size: NA; d_call: NA; j_call: TRBJ1-5; cdr3_aa: CASSIFAVSNQPQHF; cdr3_nt: TGTGCCAGTAGTATCTTCGCCGTTAGCAATCAGCCCCAGCATTTT
v_call: TRBV27; clone_size: NA; d_call: NA; j_call: TRBJ1-5; cdr3_aa: CASSSSWDASNQPQHF; cdr3_nt: TGTGCCAGCAGCTCGTCCTGGGACGCTAGCAATCAGCCCCAGCATTTT
v_call: TRBV6-5; clone_size: NA; d_call: NA; j_call: TRBJ2-1; cdr3_aa: CASSQVGGSWNEQFF; cdr3_nt: TGTGCCAGCAGTCAAGTAGGGGGGAGTTGGAATGAGCAGTTCTTC
v_call: TRBV19; clone_size: NA; d_call: NA; j_call: TRBJ2-1; cdr3_aa: CASSPSPVGYNEQFF; cdr3_nt: TGTGCCAGTAGTCCCAGTCCTGTTGGCTACAATGAGCAGTTCTTC
v_call: TRBV28; clone_size: NA; d_call: NA; j_call: TRBJ2-1; cdr3_aa: CASSLVGTPSSYNEQFF; cdr3_nt: TGTGCCAGCAGTTTAGTTGGGACCCCGAGCTCCTACAATGAGCAGTTCTTC
v_call: TRBV5-1; clone_size: NA; d_call: NA; j_call: TRBJ1-1; cdr3_aa: CASSLLMGDLSTEAFF; cdr3_nt: TGCGCCAGCAGCCTCTTGATGGGGGATTTGAGCACTGAAGCTTTCTTT
v_call: TRBV28; clone_size: NA; d_call: NA; j_call: TRBJ2-6; cdr3_aa: CASSLRGFYSGANVLTF; cdr3_nt: TGTGCCAGCAGCCTAAGGGGCTTCTACTCTGGGGCCAACGTCCTGACTTTC
v_call: TRBV2; clone_size: NA; d_call: TRBD2; j_call: TRBJ2-3; cdr3_aa: CASRGLAGLTDTQYF; cdr3_nt: TGTGCCAGCAGGGGACTAGCGGGACTCACAGATACGCAGTATTTT
v_call: TRBV5-1; clone_size: NA; d_call: NA; j_call: TRBJ1-1; cdr3_aa: CASSFGGGTEAFF; cdr3_nt: TGCGCCAGCAGCTTCGGGGGAGGCACTGAAGCTTTCTTT
v_call: TRBV7-8; clone_size: NA; d_call: TRBD2; j_call: TRBJ2-5; cdr3_aa: CASSLVRTSGKETQYF; cdr3_nt: TGTGCCAGCAGCTTAGTACGGACTAGCGGAAAAGAGACCCAGTACTTC
v_call: TRBV7-9; clone_size: NA; d_call: NA; j_call: TRBJ2-7; cdr3_aa: CASSSRQGGYEQYF; cdr3_nt: TGTGCCAGCAGCTCACGACAGGGAGGTTACGAGCAGTACTTC
v_call: TRBV27; clone_size: NA; d_call: TRBD1; j_call: TRBJ2-7; cdr3_aa: CASSPIGTGDPHEQYF; cdr3_nt: TGTGCCAGCAGTCCAATTGGGACAGGGGACCCCCACGAGCAGTACTTC
v_call: TRBV6-6; clone_size: NA; d_call: NA; j_call: TRBJ2-7; cdr3_aa: CASSLRGGFHEQYF; cdr3_nt: TGTGCCAGCAGTCTCCGAGGGGGATTCCACGAGCAGTACTTC
v_call: TRBV9; clone_size: NA; d_call: TRBD1; j_call: TRBJ2-7; cdr3_aa: CASSPQRTGGVEQYF; cdr3_nt: TGTGCCAGCAGCCCCCAAAGGACAGGGGGCGTCGAGCAGTACTTC
v_call: TRBV6-5; clone_size: NA; d_call: NA; j_call: TRBJ1-3; cdr3_aa: CASTAGDSGNTIYF; cdr3_nt: TGTGCCAGCACCGCAGGGGACTCTGGAAACACCATATATTTT
v_call: TRBV7-9; clone_size: NA; d_call: TRBD2; j_call: TRBJ2-2; cdr3_aa: CASSPNSGRNTGELFF; cdr3_nt: TGTGCCAGCAGCCCTAATAGCGGGAGGAACACCGGGGAGCTGTTTTTT
v_call: TRBV28; clone_size: NA; d_call: NA; j_call: TRBJ2-7; cdr3_aa: CASTREYEQYF; cdr3_nt: TGTGCCAGCACTCGGGAGTACGAGCAGTACTTC
v_call: TRBV19; clone_size: NA; d_call: NA; j_call: TRBJ1-3; cdr3_aa: CASSWSPSGNTIYF; cdr3_nt: TGTGCCAGTAGTTGGTCTCCTTCTGGAAACACCATATATTTT
v_call: TRBV27; clone_size: NA; d_call: NA; j_call: TRBJ2-1; cdr3_aa: CASSLSGTGYNEQFF; cdr3_nt: TGTGCCAGCAGTCTTTCCGGGACTGGCTACAATGAGCAGTTCTTC
v_call: TRBV7-8; clone_size: NA; d_call: NA; j_call: TRBJ2-7; cdr3_aa: CASSLDPGVHEQYF; cdr3_nt: TGTGCCAGCAGCTTGGACCCGGGGGTACACGAGCAGTACTTC
v_call: TRBV7-2; clone_size: NA; d_call: NA; j_call: TRBJ2-7; cdr3_aa: CASSPPPTRASYEQYF; cdr3_nt: TGTGCCAGCAGCCCGCCCCCGACTAGGGCCTCCTACGAGCAGTACTTC
v_call: TRBV7-8; clone_size: once; d_call: NA; j_call: TRBJ1-2; cdr3_aa: CASSLVLAGANTNYGYTF; cdr3_nt: TGTGCCAGCAGCTTAGTCTTGGCAGGGGCCAACACCAACTATGGCTACACCTTC
v_call: TRBV28; clone_size: once; d_call: NA; j_call: TRBJ1-1; cdr3_aa: CASSLGWAGSLNTEAFF; cdr3_nt: TGTGCCAGCAGCCTGGGGTGGGCGGGGAGCCTGAACACTGAAGCTTTCTTT
v_call: TRBV4-3; clone_size: once; d_call: TRBD1; j_call: TRBJ2-5; cdr3_aa: CASSQEEGQGHGTQYF; cdr3_nt: TGCGCCAGCAGCCAAGAAGAGGGACAGGGCCACGGGACCCAGTACTTC